The T cell receptor beta chain under discussion was sequenced for a study of cytomegalovirus exposure and HLA in healthy donors. General study points: Highly shared variants forming one cluster were likely a sequencing artifact. The classifier reportedly diagnosed cytomegalovirus status with high specificity and sensitivity. Presence/absence analyses took donor sequencing depth as roughly uniform.

The CDR3 has 15 residues. Germline assignment: CDR1 SGHTA and CDR2 FQGNSA. Trimming stripped 5 bases from V and 2 bases from J, with 16 bases between. Researchers ran the PCR with 60 Vbeta and 13 Jbeta primers. This table comes from immunoSEQ multiplex PCR, and its TCRdb copy is limited to in-frame clones, with some not included. This repertoire includes 200,000 or so clones. A remark on this clone: Its antigen remains unidentified.

The sample was PBMCs. This chain links TRBV7-2 with TRBJ2-7; the D gene is possibly TRBD1 (6 bases). The sequence was obtained from a boy younger than 18 in good health and CMV-seronegative. Written as DNA, the CDR3 is TGTGCCAGCAGCCCCGGGACACTTCCTCCCTACGAGCAGTACTTC. Amino acids: CASSPGTLPPYEQYF.